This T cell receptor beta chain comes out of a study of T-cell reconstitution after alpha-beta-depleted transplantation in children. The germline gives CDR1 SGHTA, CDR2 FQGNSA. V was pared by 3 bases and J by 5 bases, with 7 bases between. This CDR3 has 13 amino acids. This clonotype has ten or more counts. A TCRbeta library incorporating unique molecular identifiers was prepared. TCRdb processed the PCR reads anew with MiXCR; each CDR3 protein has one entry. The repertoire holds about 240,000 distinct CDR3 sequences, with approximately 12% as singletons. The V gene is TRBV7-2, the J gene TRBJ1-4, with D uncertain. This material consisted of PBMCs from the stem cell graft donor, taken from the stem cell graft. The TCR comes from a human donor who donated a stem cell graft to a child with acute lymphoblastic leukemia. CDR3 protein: CASSLLGNEKLFF. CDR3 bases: TGTGCCAGCAGCTTGCTCGGAAATGAAAAACTGTTTTTT.